One and the same sample provided the 27 T cell receptor beta chains below, sequenced in a study of beta chain features in type 1 diabetes. Sequencing targeted expressed TCRB transcripts, as all isolated RNA had been reverse transcribed. The data were produced by immunoSEQ multiplex PCR, yet TCRdb's version contains in-frame clones alone and is incomplete. The sample lists about 350,000 clones; roughly a fifth were seen once. The sequenced material came from naive CD4+ T cells from blood. The receptors come from a woman between 18 and 30 years old in good health.

This clone was seen a handful of times. The rearrangement joins TRBV21-1 to TRBJ2-1; the table's D call of TRBD1 was not tested on the DNA. TRBV21-1 is assigned pseudogene status. The CDR3 spans 16 residues. The CDR3 DNA reads TGTGCCAGCAGCAAAGGGGGCGGAGAGGGGGACAATGAGCAGTTCTTC. Its protein product is CASSKGGGEGDNEQFF.

The V and J genes are TRBV29-1 and TRBJ1-3; D is uncertain. CDR1 is SQVTM and CDR2 is ANQGSEA in the germline V gene. The CDR3 has 12 residues. V was cut by 6 bases and J by 4 bases, with 10 bases left in between. CDR3 in DNA: TGCAGCGTCAAAGGAGCGGGAAACACCATATATTTT. This gives the protein CSVKGAGNTIYF.

The chain couples TRBV5-1 to TRBJ1-2; D gene uncertain. CDR3 size: 13 residues. Germline loops: CDR1 SGHRS, CDR2 YFSETQ. Trimming cost V 4 bases and J 2 bases, with 9 bases left between them. For the CDR3, the DNA is TGCGCCAGCAGCCTGGACGGGAACTATGGCTACACCTTC. It codes for CASSLDGNYGYTF.

Only a few counts were recorded for this clone. This chain connects TRBV7-3 to TRBJ2-6; 7 positions agree with TRBD1. The germline V gene has CDR1 SGHTA and CDR2 FQGTGA. This CDR3 contains 15 residues. V lost 4 bases and J lost 1; bases outside the gene matches: 1. The CDR3 region is CASSSTGSGANVLTF. The CDR3 nucleotides are TGTGCCAGCAGCTCGACAGGGTCTGGGGCCAACGTCCTGACTTTC.

This clone was detected a few times. This CDR3 is CAWSVVTGNTEAFF. The CDR3 bases are TGTGCCTGGAGTGTAGTGACTGGGAACACTGAAGCTTTCTTT. V usage is TRBV30 and J usage is TRBJ1-1; D uncertain. CDR1 GTSNPN and CDR2 SVGIG come from the germline V gene (reference sequence). V lost 0 bases, J lost 1 base, and 9 bases lay in between. This CDR3 spans 14 amino acids. The whole variable domain, filled in from reference TRBV30 and TRBJ1-1, reads SQTIHQWPATLVQPVGSPLSLECTVEGTSNPNLYWYRQAAGRGLQLLFYSVGIGQISSEVPQNLSASRPQDRQFILSSKKLLLSDSGFYLCAWSVVTGNTEAFFGQGTRLTVV.

The chain is built from TRBV25-1 and TRBJ1-1; TRBD1 is a possible D gene (5 bases). V lost 4 bases and J 0 bases, leaving 9 bases between the germline ends. Germline CDR1 reads MGHDK; CDR2 reads SYGVNS. This CDR3 comprises 14 residues. The CDR3 DNA is TGTGCCAGCAGTGTGGGGCAGGTGAACACTGAAGCTTTCTTT. Translating gives CASSVGQVNTEAFF.

This clone has a handful of counts. The CDR3 DNA reads TGTGCCAGCAGCCAAGATCTCCCGCTAGCGCCCTCGGCGGATACGCAGTATTTT. Translating gives CASSQDLPLAPSADTQYF. The chain carries TRBV4-2 and TRBJ2-3; D might be TRBD2 (6 bases). V was trimmed by 0 bases and J by 6 bases, leaving 22 bases between them. Germline assignment: CDR1 LGHNA and CDR2 YNFKEQ. The CDR3 sequence is 18 residues long.

The chain employs TRBV9 and TRBJ2-1; a weak D match, TRBD1 (5 bases). V was pared by 4 bases and J by 0 bases, with 11 bases between. Per germline, CDR1 SGDLS and CDR2 YYNGEE. This CDR3 spans 15 amino acids. The CDR3 coding sequence is TGTGCCAGCAGCACTCAGGGAAGCTCCTACAATGAGCAGTTCTTC. It is translated as CASSTQGSSYNEQFF. The full variable domain, completed using reference TRBV9 and TRBJ2-1, is DSGVTQTPKHLITATGQRVTLRCSPRSGDLSVYWYQQSLDQGLQFLIQYYNGEERAKGNILERFSAQQFPDLHSELNLSSLELGDSALYFCASSTQGSSYNEQFFGPGTRLTVL.

The chain combines TRBV5-6 with TRBJ2-5; 13 nucleotides match TRBD2. The CDR3 totals 17 residues. J was trimmed by 4 bases and V by 4 bases; bases with no gene match: 10. CDR1 is SGHDT, CDR2 YYEEEE, per germline. CDR3 sequence (DNA): TGTGCCAGCAGCCTCCGGTCACTAGCGGGAGGGAGAGAGACCCAGTACTTC. It yields the protein CASSLRSLAGGRETQYF. The full variable domain, with the rest looked up from reference TRBV5-6 and TRBJ2-5, is DAGVTQSPTHLIKTRGQQVTLRCSPKSGHDTVSWYQQALGQGPQFIFQYYEEEERQRGNFPDRFSGHQFPNYSSELNVNALLLGDSALYLCASSLRSLAGGRETQYFGPGTRLLVL.

This chain connects TRBV5-1 to TRBJ2-1, with D unclear. Germline values: CDR1 SGHRS, CDR2 YFSETQ. Trimming cost V 1 base and J 7 bases, with 6 bases left between them. The length of the CDR3 is 12 residues. The CDR3 bases are TGCGCCAGCAGCTTGCCTCTTAATGAGCAGTTCTTC. Protein product: CASSLPLNEQFF. The full variable domain, with the rest looked up from reference TRBV5-1 and TRBJ2-1, is KAGVTQTPRYLIKTRGQQVTLSCSPISGHRSVSWYQQTPGQGLQFLFEYFSETQRNKGNFPGRFSGRQFSNSRSEMNVSTLELGDSALYLCASSLPLNEQFFGPGTRLTVL.

The chain links TRBV7-8 to TRBJ2-1; TRBD2 agrees at 11 bases. The trim removed 8 bases at V and 5 bases at J, leaving 14 bases unmatched. The CDR3 extends over 17 amino acids. Germline values: CDR1 SGHVS, CDR2 FQNEAQ. CDR3 in amino acids: CASRFWVAGGGHNEQFF. For the CDR3, the DNA is TGTGCCAGCCGGTTCTGGGTAGCGGGGGGGGGCCACAATGAGCAGTTCTTC.

This clone has only a few counts. The chain carries TRBV6-6 and TRBJ1-4; no clear D. Trimming took 11 bases from V and 8 from J, leaving 15 bases between them. The CDR3 is 12 residues long. Germline V lookup: CDR1 MNHNY, CDR2 SVGAGI (reference sequence). The CDR3 spells CAGRKGGEKLFF. Here the CDR3 DNA reads TGTGCCGGCCGTAAGGGCGGGGAAAAACTGTTTTTT.

The chain employs TRBV5-1 and TRBJ2-7; a weak D match, TRBD2 (7 bases). Germline V gene lookup returns CDR1 SGHRS and CDR2 YFSETQ. This CDR3 is built from 16 residues. V gave up 0 bases and J gave up 2 bases, with 15 bases separating them. This CDR3 reads CASSLAAAGATYEQYF. CDR3 bases: TGCGCCAGCAGCTTGGCCGCGGCGGGGGCCACCTACGAGCAGTACTTC.

As concerns this clone: The same CDR3 also results from other DNA sequences found in this sample. This chain connects TRBV30 to TRBJ1-1; 8 positions agree with TRBD1. CDR1 and CDR2 (germline): GTSNPN, SVGIG (reference sequence). After removal of 4 bases from V and 1 base from J, the junction contained 2 bases not matched to a gene. The CDR3 totals 13 residues. CDR3 loop: CAWNGQGNTEAFF. The DNA for the CDR3 is TGTGCCTGGAACGGACAGGGGAACACTGAAGCTTTCTTT.

This clone was seen only a few times. The V and J genes are TRBV6-1 and TRBJ1-1; D ambiguous. V gave up 6 bases and J gave up 0 bases, with 11 bases separating them. CDR1 and CDR2 (germline): MNHNS, SASEGT. There are 14 residues in the CDR3. CDR3 in DNA: TGTGCCAGCAGATTGCAGCAGGTGAACACTGAAGCTTTCTTT. Its protein product is CASRLQQVNTEAFF.

V is TRBV7-9 and J is TRBJ2-7, with TRBD2 matching over 11 bases. Germline lookup yields CDR1 SEHNR and CDR2 FQNEAQ (reference sequence). The CDR3 sequence is 15 residues long. V lost 4 bases and J lost 2; bases outside the gene matches: 4. The CDR3 bases are TGTGCCAGCAGCTCGACTAGCGGGACTCCCTACGAGCAGTACTTC. Residues: CASSSTSGTPYEQYF.

The rearrangement uses TRBV30 and TRBJ1-2; a weak D match, TRBD1 (5 bases). The germline CDR1 and CDR2 sequences are GTSNPN and SVGIG (reference sequence). The CDR3 consists of 14 residues. Deletions cut 0 bases from V and 8 bases from J, with 16 bases between. DNA of the CDR3: TGTGCCTGGAGTGTACCCTCGGCAGGGAACGGCTACACCTTC. This translates into CAWSVPSAGNGYTF.

V is TRBV2 and J is TRBJ2-7, with D maybe TRBD1 (5 bases). V lost 7 bases and J lost 2, with 12 bases in between. This CDR3 comprises 13 residues. Germline loops: CDR1 SNHLY, CDR2 FYNNEI. The CDR3 nucleotides are TGTGCCAGCACCAGGGTCCAAACCTACGAGCAGTACTTC. It codes for CASTRVQTYEQYF.

The V call is TRBV10-3, the J call TRBJ1-1; D is unresolved. Deletions cut 4 bases from V and 4 bases from J, with 13 bases between. This CDR3 has 14 residues. From germline, CDR1 is ENHRY and CDR2 SYGVKD. CDR3 nucleotides: TGTGCCATCAGTGGGTCTACAGAGCCCACTGAAGCTTTCTTT. It specifies CAISGSTEPTEAFF.

The chain is built from TRBV25-1 and TRBJ2-3; 7 bases are shared with TRBD1. CDR1 and CDR2 from the germline V gene are MGHDK and SYGVNS. There are 13 residues in the CDR3. Trimming at V came to 6 bases and at J to 3 bases, leaving 3 bases not matched to a gene. The CDR3 loop is CASRTGKTDTQYF. CDR3 nucleotides: TGTGCCAGCAGGACAGGGAAAACAGATACGCAGTATTTT.

As for this clone: Within the sample, other DNA sequences also encode this same CDR3. The genes are TRBV30 and TRBJ1-3; D remains ambiguous. V was cut by 0 bases and J by 4 bases, with 4 bases left in between. The CDR3 totals 12 residues. The germline gives CDR1 GTSNPN, CDR2 SVGIG (reference sequence). In DNA, the CDR3 is TGTGCCTGGAGTGTAAGCGGAAACACCATATATTTT. Translated: CAWSVSGNTIYF.

This rearrangement joins TRBV4-2 to TRBJ1-2; D unresolved. Germline V lookup: CDR1 LGHNA, CDR2 YNFKEQ. The CDR3 runs 15 residues. Trimming pared 0 bases from V and 6 bases from J, leaving 14 bases between. CDR3 sequence: CASSQERESGDGYTF. Here the CDR3 DNA reads TGTGCCAGCAGCCAAGAGAGGGAATCAGGAGATGGCTACACCTTC.

In its sample, this clone was seen a few times. The rearrangement uses TRBV30 and TRBJ1-6; D is perhaps TRBD1 (5 bases). The germline CDR1 and CDR2 sequences are GTSNPN and SVGIG (reference sequence). V lost 0 bases, J lost 8 bases, and 11 bases lay in between. The CDR3 consists of 14 residues. This CDR3 reads CAWSVRDRYSPLHF. The CDR3 DNA sequence: TGTGCCTGGAGTGTACGCGACAGATATTCACCCCTCCACTTT.

This clone was observed a few times. The rearrangement uses TRBV7-2 and TRBJ2-6, with TRBD2 as a possible D gene (6 bases). Trimming took off 3 bases at V and 2 bases at J, with 14 bases between the two ends. CDR1 SGHTA and CDR2 FQGNSA come from the germline V gene. This CDR3 region has 17 residues. CDR3 loop: CASSFWGVGAGANVLTF. CDR3 DNA sequence: TGTGCCAGCAGCTTCTGGGGGGTCGGTGCTGGGGCCAACGTCCTGACTTTC.

The V call is TRBV6-5, the J call TRBJ2-7; maybe TRBD1 (6 bases). V was shortened by 5 bases and J by 0 bases, with 11 bases between the two germline ends. This CDR3 comprises 14 residues. CDR1 is MNHEY, CDR2 SVGAGI, per germline. The CDR3 loop is CASSRRDNSYEQYF. CDR3 DNA: TGTGCCAGCAGTCGCCGGGACAACTCCTACGAGCAGTACTTC.

This clone was observed a handful of times. The genes are TRBV5-6 and TRBJ2-3; TRBD2 aligns across 8 bases. CDR1 SGHDT and CDR2 YYEEEE come from the germline V gene. The CDR3 extends over 15 amino acids. V gave up 0 bases and J gave up 3 bases; unmatched junction bases: 3. CDR3 region: CASSLGAGVTDTQYF. The CDR3 nucleotides read TGTGCCAGCAGCTTGGGAGCGGGAGTAACAGATACGCAGTATTTT.

The chain has TRBV7-9 and TRBJ2-1; perhaps TRBD2 as D (5 bases). This CDR3 has 13 amino acids. V dropped 4 bases and J dropped 8 bases, with 12 bases sitting between them. Germline CDR1 SEHNR, CDR2 FQNEAQ (reference sequence). This CDR3 reads CASSSLRVDEQFF. CDR3 nucleotides: TGTGCCAGCAGCTCCTTGAGGGTCGATGAGCAGTTCTTC.